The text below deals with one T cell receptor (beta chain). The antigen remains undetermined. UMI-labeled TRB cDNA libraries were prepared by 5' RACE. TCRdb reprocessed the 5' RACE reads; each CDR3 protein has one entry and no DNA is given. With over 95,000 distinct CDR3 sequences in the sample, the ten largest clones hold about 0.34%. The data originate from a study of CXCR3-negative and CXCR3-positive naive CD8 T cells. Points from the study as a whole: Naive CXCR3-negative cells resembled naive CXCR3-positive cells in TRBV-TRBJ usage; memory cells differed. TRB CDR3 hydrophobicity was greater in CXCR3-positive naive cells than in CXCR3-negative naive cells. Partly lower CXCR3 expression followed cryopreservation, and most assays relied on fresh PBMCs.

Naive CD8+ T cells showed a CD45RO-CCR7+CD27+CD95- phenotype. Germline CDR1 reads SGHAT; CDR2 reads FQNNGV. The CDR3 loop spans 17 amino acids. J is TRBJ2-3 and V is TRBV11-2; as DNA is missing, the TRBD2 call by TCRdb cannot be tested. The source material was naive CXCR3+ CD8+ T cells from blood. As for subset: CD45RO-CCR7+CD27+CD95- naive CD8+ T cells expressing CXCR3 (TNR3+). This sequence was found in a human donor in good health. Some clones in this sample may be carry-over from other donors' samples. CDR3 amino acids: CASRDNLAGGIIDTQYF.